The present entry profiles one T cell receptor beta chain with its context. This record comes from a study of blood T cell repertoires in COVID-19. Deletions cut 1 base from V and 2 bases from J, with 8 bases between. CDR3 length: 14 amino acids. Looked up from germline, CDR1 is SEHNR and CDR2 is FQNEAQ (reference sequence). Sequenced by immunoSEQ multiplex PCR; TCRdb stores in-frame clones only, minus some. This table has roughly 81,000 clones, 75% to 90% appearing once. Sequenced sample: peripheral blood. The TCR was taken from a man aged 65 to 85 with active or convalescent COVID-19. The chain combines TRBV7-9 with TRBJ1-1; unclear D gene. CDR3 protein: CASSLVHSNTEAFF. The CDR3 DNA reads TGTGCCAGCAGCTTAGTGCACAGTAACACTGAAGCTTTCTTT.